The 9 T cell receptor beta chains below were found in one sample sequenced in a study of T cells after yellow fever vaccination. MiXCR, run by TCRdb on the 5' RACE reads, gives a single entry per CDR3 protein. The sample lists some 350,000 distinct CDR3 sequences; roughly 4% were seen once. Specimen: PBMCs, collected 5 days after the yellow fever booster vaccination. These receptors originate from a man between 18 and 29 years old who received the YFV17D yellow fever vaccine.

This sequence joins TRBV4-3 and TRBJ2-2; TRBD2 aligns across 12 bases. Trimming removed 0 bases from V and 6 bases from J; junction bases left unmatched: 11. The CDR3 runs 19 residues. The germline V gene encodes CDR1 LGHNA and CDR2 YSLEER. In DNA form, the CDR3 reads TGCGCCAGCAGCCAAGAGTCGGCCGCTAGCGGGGGGGGTGCCGGGGAGCTGTTTTTT. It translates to CASSQESAASGGGAGELFF.

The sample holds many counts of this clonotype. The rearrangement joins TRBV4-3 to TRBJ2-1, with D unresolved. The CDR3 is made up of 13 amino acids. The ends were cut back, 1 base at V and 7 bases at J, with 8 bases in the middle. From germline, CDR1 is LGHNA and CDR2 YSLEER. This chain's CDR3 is CASSQGSRNEQFF. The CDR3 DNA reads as TGCGCCAGCAGCCAAGGGTCGAGGAATGAGCAGTTCTTC.

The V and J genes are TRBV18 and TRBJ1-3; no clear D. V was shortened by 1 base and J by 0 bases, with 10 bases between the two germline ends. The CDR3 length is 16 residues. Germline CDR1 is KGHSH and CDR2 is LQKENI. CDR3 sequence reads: CASSPLDTASGNTIYF. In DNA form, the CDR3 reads TGTGCCAGCTCACCACTCGACACAGCCTCTGGAAACACCATATATTTT.

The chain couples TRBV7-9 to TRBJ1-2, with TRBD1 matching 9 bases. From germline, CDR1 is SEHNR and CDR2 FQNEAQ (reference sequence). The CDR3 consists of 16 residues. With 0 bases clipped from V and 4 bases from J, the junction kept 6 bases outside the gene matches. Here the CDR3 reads CASSLAPGQGTYGYTF. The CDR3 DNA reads TGTGCCAGCAGCTTAGCGCCGGGACAGGGCACCTATGGCTACACCTTC.

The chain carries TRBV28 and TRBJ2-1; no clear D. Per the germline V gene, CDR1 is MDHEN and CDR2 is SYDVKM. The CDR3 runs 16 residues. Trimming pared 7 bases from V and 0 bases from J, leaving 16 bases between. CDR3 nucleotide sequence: TGTGCCAGCACGACCAGTTGGGCTAGCTCCTACAATGAGCAGTTCTTC. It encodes CASTTSWASSYNEQFF. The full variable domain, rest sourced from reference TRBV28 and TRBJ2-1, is DVKVTQSSRYLVKRTGEKVFLECVQDMDHENMFWYRQDPGLGLRLIYFSYDVKMKEKGDIPEGYSVSREKKERFSLILESASTNQTSMYLCASTTSWASSYNEQFFGPGTRLTVL.

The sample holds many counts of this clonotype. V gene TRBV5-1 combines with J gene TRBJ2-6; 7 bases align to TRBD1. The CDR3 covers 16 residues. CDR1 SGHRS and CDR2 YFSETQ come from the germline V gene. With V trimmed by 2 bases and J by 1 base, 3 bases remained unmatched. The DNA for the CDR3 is TGCGCCAGCAGCTTAGAGGGGGCGTCTGGGGCCAACGTCCTGACTTTC. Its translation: CASSLEGASGANVLTF.

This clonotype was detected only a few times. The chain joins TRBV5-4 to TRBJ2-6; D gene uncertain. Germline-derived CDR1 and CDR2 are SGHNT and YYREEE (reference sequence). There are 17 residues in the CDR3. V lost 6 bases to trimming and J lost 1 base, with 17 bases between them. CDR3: CASTLGVIGSGANVLTF. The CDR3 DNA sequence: TGTGCCAGCACCCTCGGAGTTATAGGGTCTGGGGCCAACGTCCTGACTTTC.

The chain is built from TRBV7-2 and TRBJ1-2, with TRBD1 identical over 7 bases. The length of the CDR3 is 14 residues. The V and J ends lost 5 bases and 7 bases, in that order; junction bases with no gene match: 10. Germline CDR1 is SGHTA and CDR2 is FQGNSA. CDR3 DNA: TGTGCCAGCAGCCTGCGGGAGGGGGCGCGTGGCTACACCTTC. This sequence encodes CASSLREGARGYTF.

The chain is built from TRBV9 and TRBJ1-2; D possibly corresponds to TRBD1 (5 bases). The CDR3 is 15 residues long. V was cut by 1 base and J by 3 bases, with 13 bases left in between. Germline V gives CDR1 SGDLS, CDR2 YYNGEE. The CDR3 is CASSVTNGDYYGYTF. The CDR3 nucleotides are TGTGCCAGCAGCGTAACGAACGGGGACTACTATGGCTACACCTTC.